The sequence of this TCR beta chain was determined in a study of CD8 T cells in ankylosing spondylitis. Study-wide results and caveats: Within peripheral blood, clones linked to disease were CD8+ and relatively rare. Ankylosing spondylitis blood appeared to carry a characteristic TCR beta motif of roughly eight highly homologous variants.

5'-RACE, quantitative and with molecular barcodes, yielded the TCR beta libraries. In TCRdb, the 5' RACE reads were re-called with MiXCR into one record per CDR3 protein. The table has 400,000 to 450,000 distinct CDR3 sequences, roughly a sixth seen once. This clonotype was seen repeatedly, ten times or more. The antigen is not known. The source of this sequence is a male donor with ankylosing spondylitis. Material: blood, either unsorted or a sorted T cell fraction (not recorded which).

The CDR3 bases are TGTGCCAGCAGTCCCCAAACCGGGACCAACTACAATGAGCAGTTCTTC. Translated, it gives CASSPQTGTNYNEQFF. This chain connects TRBV12-3 or TRBV12-4 to TRBJ2-1; D might be TRBD1 or TRBD2, each matching 5 bases. V lost 5 bases and J lost 3, with 17 bases in between. The CDR3 contains 16 residues.